This TCR beta chain emerged from a study of blood T cell repertoires in COVID-19 (dated by TCRdb to 2018 to 2020). Describing the broader study: Collaborator samples came from the United States, Italy and Spain and covered acute and convalescent phases of COVID-19. Sample metadata almost always included a de-identified subject ID, COVID-19 status, age in years and sex. Samples came from the ongoing ImmuneRACE study (first 160 participants) plus 1,254 subjects from 6 global collaborators. Deeply sampled blood TCRbeta repertoires from subjects exposed to, actively infected with, or recovered from COVID-19 were included in the dataset. A freely available public database, intended as a resource for researchers studying the immune response to SARS-CoV-2, is where the repertoires were released. Where HLA class I and class II types were available, the types were taken from metadata supplied by the sample provider, not from assay-based typing. The prospective study material was composed of cDNA or gDNA derived from T cells, B-cell-depleted T cells, or PBMCs.

TCRbeta CDR3 regions were amplified from genomic DNA by means of the immunoSEQ Assay, a bias-controlled multiplex PCR. The paper's processing steps were these. Within the assay, amplification of reference gene primers was used to estimate how many nucleated cells each sample contained. Sequence reads were collapsed and filtered to measure the absolute abundance of every unique TCRbeta CDR3 rearrangement. For each sample, productive Simpson clonality was calculated as the square root of Simpson's diversity index over productive rearrangements. Drawn from immuneACCESS, this table holds only the in-frame rearrangements with V and J called that TCRdb kept. Clones are partly lost; checked studies trace under half to an unresolved V gene and leave the rest unexplained. V and J calls and clone size come straight from that table; D and trimming were deduced from the DNA. The sample yields approximately 150,000 clones; 84% were counted once. 10% of the sample belongs to the ten largest clones.

Turning to this clone: The antigen it recognizes is unknown. No base quality information exists; no much larger clone differs at one position.

Results and caveats for the whole study, not just this receptor: The quantity of clinical and demographic metadata differed by source and by participant and was supplied without curation.

The CDR3 holds 18 amino acids from the cysteine to the phenylalanine. The CDR3 DNA has 54 bases and is translated from base 1. V is clipped by 1 base and J by 3 bases, and the sequence between their germline boundaries is 18 bases long. The germline V gene gives CDR1 as SGHAT and CDR2 as FQNNGV. Each collaborating institution followed its own protocols to collect whole blood in K2EDTA tubes. For TCRbeta analysis, collaborators shipped samples in one of three forms: frozen whole blood, isolated PBMCs, or DNA extracted from either of those sample types. Sequenced input: peripheral blood. This clonotype originated in a man aged 55 to 70 with active or convalescent COVID-19. The V gene is TRBV11-2 and the J gene is TRBJ2-2; TRBD1 is a weak D gene call, 5 bases matching. The DNA reads as follows: TGTGCCAGCAGCTTAGGGCGTGGCAGGGTACGGGACACCGGGGAGCTGTTTTTT. Translation gives CASSLGRGRVRDTGELFF.